This TCR beta chain came from a study of Ad26.COV2.S vaccination and SARS-CoV-2 variants. The ends lost 6 bases at V and 4 bases at J; junction bases unmatched: 9. Germline V gene lookup returns CDR1 MNHEY and CDR2 SVGEGT. This CDR3 region has 15 residues. Assay: immunoSEQ multiplex PCR; the TCRdb copy retains only in-frame clones and omits some. The data contain around 250,000 clones, roughly 87% of them singletons. As for treatment: roughly 19 received Ad26.COV2.S at low or high dose, single or two shots; several received placebo; per-sample allocation not given. Samples were taken on day 63 after the first vaccine or placebo injection.

The TCR comes from a person aged 18 to 59 who received the Ad26.COV2.S COVID-19 vaccine or a placebo. The genes are TRBV6-2 or TRBV6-3 and TRBJ2-7; 10 nucleotides match TRBD1. Sequenced here: peripheral blood, sampled in a trial of Ad26.COV2.S vaccine versus placebo. As DNA, the CDR3 is TGTGCCAGCAGCCACAGGGGACAGGGGTCGTACGAGCAGTACTTC. Translation: CASSHRGQGSYEQYF.